The 27 T cell receptor beta chains given below trace back to one sample, sequenced in a study of T cells in tuberculosis. Indicated time point: new active TB diagnosis, blood taken before or within 7 days of starting treatment. Data came from immunoSEQ multiplex PCR; TCRdb stores just in-frame clones and leaves some out. The sample lists roughly 34,000 clones, 70% to 90% occurring once. The sequenced sample was PBMCs, obtained at tuberculosis diagnosis. The receptors were gathered from an adult with tuberculosis.

The chain links TRBV5-6 to TRBJ1-3; maybe TRBD1 (6 bases). This CDR3 is built from 16 residues. CDR1 and CDR2 from the germline V gene are SGHDT and YYEEEE. Trimming stripped 4 bases from V and 0 bases from J, with 14 bases between. CDR3 protein: CASSEGHLSSGNTIYF. The CDR3 nucleotides read TGTGCCAGCAGCGAGGGACACCTGAGCTCTGGAAACACCATATATTTT.

The rearrangement links TRBV6-6 to TRBJ2-5; D might be TRBD1 (6 bases). The ends were cut back, 7 bases at V and 0 bases at J, with 12 bases in the middle. CDR3 length equals 14 residues. Per the germline V gene, CDR1 is MNHNY and CDR2 is SVGAGI (reference sequence). The CDR3 sequence: CASNQGLHQETQYF. The CDR3 DNA sequence: TGTGCCAGCAACCAGGGGCTGCACCAAGAGACCCAGTACTTC.

This chain connects TRBV11-3 to TRBJ1-5; 8 positions agree with TRBD1. V shed 6 bases, J shed 6 bases, and the junction held 10 bases outside the gene matches. Germline lookup yields CDR1 SGHNT and CDR2 YENEEA. CDR3 length equals 15 residues. CDR3 nucleotides: TGTGCCAGCAGTCCCGGGACAGGCCTGAGTCAGCCCCAGCATTTT. Protein sequence: CASSPGTGLSQPQHF.

The chain recombines TRBV11-1 with TRBJ2-5, with 11 nucleotides matching TRBD1. This CDR3 comprises 17 residues. Trimming took 3 bases from V and 4 from J; bases not matched to a gene: 10. CDR1 SGHAT and CDR2 FQDESV come from the germline V gene (reference sequence). The CDR3 nucleotides read TGTGCCAGCAGCTTGTTAACCGGGACAGGGGGTACAGAGACCCAGTACTTC. Translating it yields CASSLLTGTGGTETQYF.

The rearrangement uses TRBV5-1 and TRBJ2-7, with unresolved D. The length of the CDR3 is 12 residues. Trimming removed 4 bases at V and 3 bases at J, with 8 bases between. CDR1 is SGHRS, CDR2 YFSETQ, per germline. This chain's CDR3 is CASSAEYYEQYF. The DNA for the CDR3 is TGCGCCAGCAGCGCAGAATACTACGAGCAGTACTTC.

The CDR3 DNA follows: TGTGCCAGCAGTTCACAGGGCTACGAGCAGTACTTC. The encoded protein is CASSSQGYEQYF. The V and J genes are TRBV5-4 and TRBJ2-7; tentative D call: TRBD1 (6 bases). The CDR3 totals 12 residues. Trimming stripped 5 bases from V and 3 bases from J, with 9 bases between. Germline V gene data show CDR1 as SGHNT and CDR2 as YYREEE (reference sequence).

By frequency in the sample, this clone is medium-sized. Other DNA variants within this sample encode the same CDR3. CDR3 bases: TGTGCCAGCAGTTTAAACCCGGGAGTCGCAGATACGCAGTATTTT. Translated: CASSLNPGVADTQYF. This rearrangement joins TRBV28 to TRBJ2-3; TRBD2 might be the D (6 bases). The germline V and J ends were trimmed by 2 bases and 4 bases, with 13 bases remaining between them. The CDR3 covers 15 residues. Germline V CDR1 and CDR2: MDHEN, SYDVKM.

This chain uses TRBV10-1 with TRBJ2-2, with 14 bases aligning to TRBD2. The germline gives CDR1 WNHNN, CDR2 SYGVQD (reference sequence). V lost 6 bases and J lost 0; bases outside the gene matches: 3. The CDR3 length is 17 residues. The CDR3 bases are TGCGCCAGCAGAGGGACTAGCGGGGGATCGAACACCGGGGAGCTGTTTTTT. Translation: CASRGTSGGSNTGELFF.

In this sample, this clone turned up once. The chain has TRBV30 and TRBJ2-7; 7 nucleotides match TRBD2. CDR3 length: 16 residues. With 0 bases clipped from V and 5 bases from J, the junction kept 13 bases outside the gene matches. The germline CDR1 and CDR2 sequences are GTSNPN and SVGIG (reference sequence). CDR3 sequence (DNA): TGTGCCTGGAGTGTACCAGGCGGGAGAATCTCTAACGAGCAGTACTTC. This translates into CAWSVPGGRISNEQYF.

The chain couples TRBV19 to TRBJ1-4; 8 bases agree with TRBD1. This CDR3 is 14 amino acids long. The ends lost 5 bases at V and 7 bases at J; junction bases unmatched: 6. The germline gives CDR1 LNHDA, CDR2 SQIVND (reference sequence). CDR3: CASSVDRVGEKLFF. CDR3 bases: TGTGCCAGTAGTGTGGACAGGGTGGGTGAAAAACTGTTTTTT.

The chain carries TRBV29-1 and TRBJ1-1; 11 bases map to TRBD1. The junction had 4 bases not matched to a gene; V was cut back by 6 bases and J by 1 base. This CDR3 is built from 14 residues. Germline lookup yields CDR1 SQVTM and CDR2 ANQGSEA. CDR3 nucleotides: TGCAGCGTGGACAGGGGGCTAGAGAACACTGAAGCTTTCTTT. Translating it yields CSVDRGLENTEAFF.

The V call is TRBV6-1, the J call TRBJ1-4; 8 bases align to TRBD1. Germline assignment: CDR1 MNHNS and CDR2 SASEGT. V dropped 3 bases and J dropped 7; count of bases not matched to a gene: 4. The CDR3 runs to 14 residues. CDR3 sequence reads: CASSETGESEKLFF. For the CDR3, the DNA is TGTGCCAGCAGTGAGACAGGGGAAAGTGAAAAACTGTTTTTT.

The chain is built from TRBV4-3 and TRBJ2-7, with 10 bases aligning to TRBD1. The V segment lost 3 bases and the J segment 2 bases; nucleotides outside the gene matches: 7. CDR3 length equals 16 residues. Germline values: CDR1 LGHNA, CDR2 YSLEER. As DNA, the CDR3 is TGCGCCAGCAGCCAGGGCGGGACAGGGGATCCCTACGAGCAGTACTTC. Protein product: CASSQGGTGDPYEQYF.

The genes are TRBV5-4 and TRBJ2-5, with TRBD1 matching 9 bases. CDR1 and CDR2 from the germline V gene are SGHNT and YYREEE (reference sequence). This CDR3 is 15 amino acids long. J gave up 5 bases and V 0 bases, and 5 bases lay outside the gene matches. The CDR3 loop reads CASSLAGDRVETQYF. As DNA, the CDR3 is TGTGCCAGCAGCTTGGCGGGGGACAGGGTTGAGACCCAGTACTTC.

The chain recombines TRBV11-2 with TRBJ2-1; the match to TRBD2 covers 13 bases. This CDR3 comprises 17 residues. J lost 7 bases, V lost 5 bases, and 11 bases had no gene match. From germline, CDR1 is SGHAT and CDR2 FQNNGV. The CDR3 nucleotides read TGTGCCAGCAGCCCAACTAGCGGGGGGGGGCGGTGGAATGAGCAGTTCTTC. It codes for CASSPTSGGGRWNEQFF.

This clone was seen a handful of times. The chain carries TRBV6-6 and TRBJ2-7, with 10 nucleotides matching TRBD1. Germline loops: CDR1 MNHNY, CDR2 SVGAGI (reference sequence). CDR3 size: 16 residues. Losses at the gene ends were 1 base for V and 8 bases for J; bases not matched to a gene: 11. The CDR3 region is CASSYFGQGGAQQQYF. The CDR3 DNA sequence: TGTGCCAGCAGTTACTTTGGACAGGGGGGCGCGCAACAGCAGTACTTC.

The rearrangement links TRBV11-3 to TRBJ2-2; D not certain. Trimming stripped 1 base from V and 7 bases from J, with 4 bases between. CDR3 length: 12 residues. Looked up from germline, CDR1 is SGHNT and CDR2 is YENEEA. The CDR3 loop reads CASSLVNGELFF. The CDR3, as DNA: TGTGCCAGCAGCTTAGTCAACGGGGAGCTGTTTTTT.

This rearrangement joins TRBV5-1 to TRBJ2-1; the match to TRBD1 covers 9 bases. This CDR3 has 15 residues. Germline values: CDR1 SGHRS, CDR2 YFSETQ. V gave up 3 bases and J gave up 4 bases; unmatched junction bases: 5. The CDR3 DNA follows: TGCGCCAGCAGCTACCCGGGACAGGGATACAATGAGCAGTTCTTC. As protein: CASSYPGQGYNEQFF.

The J gene is TRBJ2-1, the V gene TRBV5-6; 11 bases fit TRBD2. Germline CDR1 SGHDT, CDR2 YYEEEE. The CDR3 length is 17 residues. Germline trimming cut 0 bases from V and 5 bases from J; bases unmatched to any gene: 7. CDR3 region: CASSLVLATSGDNEQFF. CDR3 DNA: TGTGCCAGCAGCTTGGTTTTAGCGACTAGCGGGGACAATGAGCAGTTCTTC.

On this clone itself: Its ends do not fully match the called genes, so a read error is possible. Other DNA sequences in this sample translate to the same CDR3. The chain has TRBV6-1 and TRBJ1-5; perhaps TRBD1 as D (6 bases). This CDR3 is built from 17 residues. CDR1 MNHNS and CDR2 SASEGT come from the germline V gene. The DNA for the CDR3 is TGTGCCAGCAGTGAATTAGGGGCAGGGGTAATCAATCAGCCTCAGCATTTT. This encodes CASSELGAGVINQPQHF.

This rearrangement joins TRBV23-1 to TRBJ1-1, with D uncertain. TRBV23-1 is recorded as an ORF, its role being uncertain. The CDR3 has 13 residues. V lost 3 bases and J lost 1, with 6 bases in between. CDR3 amino acids: CASSQSGNTEAFF. CDR3 bases: TGCGCCAGCAGTCAGTCAGGGAACACTGAAGCTTTCTTT.

This chain connects TRBV5-4 to TRBJ2-7; 8 nucleotides agree with TRBD1. Germline lookup yields CDR1 SGHNT and CDR2 YYREEE (reference sequence). This CDR3 is built from 15 residues. J lost 5 bases, V lost 4 bases, and 11 bases had no gene match. In nucleotides, the CDR3 is TGTGCCAGCAGCCCCCCGCCAGGGGGCGGGAACGAGCAGTACTTC. Translation gives CASSPPPGGGNEQYF.

The chain recombines TRBV4-1 with TRBJ2-5; D is possibly TRBD2 (6 bases). Trimming stripped 5 bases from V and 5 bases from J, with 18 bases between. The germline CDR1 and CDR2 sequences are MGHRA and YSYEKL. The CDR3 is 15 amino acids. Here the CDR3 DNA reads TGCGCCAGCAGCAAGGCGGCGGGGACGGGGGAGACCCAGTACTTC. Translated, it gives CASSKAAGTGETQYF.

The chain links TRBV6-5 to TRBJ1-1; D is possibly TRBD1 (5 bases). CDR1 and CDR2 from the germline V gene are MNHEY and SVGAGI. The ends were cut back, 3 bases at V and 8 bases at J, with 7 bases in the middle. The CDR3 consists of 11 residues. CDR3 in amino acids: CASSYNREAFF. CDR3 DNA: TGTGCCAGCAGTTATAACAGGGAAGCTTTCTTT.

This rearrangement joins TRBV27 to TRBJ2-7; perhaps TRBD1 as D (6 bases). The germline gives CDR1 MNHEY, CDR2 SMNVEV (reference sequence). The CDR3 is 14 residues long. V lost 8 bases and J 7 bases, leaving 21 bases between the germline ends. The CDR3 DNA follows: TGTGCCAGCGGACAGTCGGGACCCTGGGGGGAGCAGTACTTC. Residues: CASGQSGPWGEQYF.

The rearrangement links TRBV7-8 to TRBJ2-7; 7 bases align to TRBD1. Germline lookup yields CDR1 SGHVS and CDR2 FQNEAQ. With V trimmed by 5 bases and J by 3 bases, 4 bases remained unmatched. This CDR3 comprises 13 residues. Here the CDR3 reads CASSLGQDYEQYF. DNA of the CDR3: TGTGCCAGCAGCCTAGGACAGGACTACGAGCAGTACTTC.

The rearrangement uses TRBV2 and TRBJ1-5; 8 bases map to TRBD1. Per germline, CDR1 SNHLY and CDR2 FYNNEI. The V gene end was trimmed by 5 bases and the J gene end by 5 bases; junction bases not matched to a gene: 8. The CDR3 is made up of 15 amino acids. In nucleotides, the CDR3 is TGTGCCAGCAGTCCGGACAGGGAATGGGATCAGCCCCAGCATTTT. Amino acids: CASSPDREWDQPQHF.